The rows below give T cell receptor beta chains drawn from one sample of a study of T cells in placental villitis. Here immunoSEQ multiplex PCR was the method, and the copy in TCRdb shows in-frame clones only, minus some. The data hold about 1,500 clones, with over 65% observed a single time. The sequencing sample was made of placental tissue containing maternal and fetal cells. The receptor source for this set is a human patient with villitis of unknown etiology; the placental T cells may come from both mother and fetus. The CDR3 runs from the conserved cysteine through the conserved F or W. D genes are given only for firm matches. Some rows have no size entry. The others give once, few or many, or a class for an expanded clone.

CDR3aa | CDR3nt | d_gene | v_gene | abundance | j_gene | len
CASHAGTDTQYF | TGTGCCAGCCACGCGGGAACAGATACGCAGTATTTT | . | TRBV2 | . | TRBJ2-3 | 12
CASSYMGLMFF | TGTGCCAGCAGTTACATGGGTCTGATGTTTTTT | . | TRBV6-6 | . | TRBJ2-2 | 11
CSARDEKLFF | TGCAGTGCTAGGGACGAAAAACTGTTTTTT | . | TRBV20-1 | few | TRBJ1-4 | 10
CSVEDLLGGRARNEQFF | TGCAGCGTTGAAGATCTTTTGGGCGGGAGGGCCCGGAATGAGCAGTTCTTC | TRBD2 | TRBV29-1 | . | TRBJ2-1 | 17
CASSFGGLSSYEQYF | TGTGCCAGCAGTTTTGGGGGCCTGAGCTCCTACGAGCAGTACTTC | . | TRBV28 | . | TRBJ2-7 | 15
CASSTRSLQETQYF | TGTGCCAGCAGCACCCGATCTCTTCAAGAGACCCAGTACTTC | . | TRBV13 | . | TRBJ2-5 | 14
CASSYGVAGYYSSTDTQYF | TGTGCCAGCAGTTACGGAGTAGCGGGGTACTACTCTAGCACAGATACGCAGTATTTT | TRBD2 | TRBV6-2/TRBV6-3 | few | TRBJ2-3 | 19
CASSYGGGSYEQYF | TGTGCCAGCAGTTACGGAGGCGGCTCCTACGAGCAGTACTTC | . | TRBV6-5 | . | TRBJ2-7 | 14
CASSQQGTHGYTF | TGCGCCAGCAGCCAGCAGGGTACCCACGGCTACACCTTC | . | TRBV5-1 | . | TRBJ1-2 | 13
CASSVRGGDSPLHF | TGTGCCAGCAGCGTGCGGGGTGGGGATTCACCCCTCCACTTT | . | TRBV9 | . | TRBJ1-6 | 14
CATSEAGQPQHF | TGTGCCACCAGTGAGGCCGGTCAGCCCCAGCATTTT | . | TRBV24-1 | . | TRBJ1-5 | 12
CASSARGSSYEQYF | TGTGCCAGCAGCGCCCGGGGGAGCTCCTACGAGCAGTACTTC | . | TRBV9 | . | TRBJ2-7 | 14
CASSLGVREPQHF | TGTGCCAGCAGTTTAGGGGTAAGGGAGCCCCAGCATTTT | . | TRBV28 | . | TRBJ1-5 | 13
CASSLGQEGTQYF | TGTGCCAGCAGCTTAGGTCAGGAAGGTACGCAGTATTTT | . | TRBV7-9 | large | TRBJ2-3 | 13
CASSPNRNEKLFF | TGTGCCAGCTCACCAAACCGGAATGAAAAACTGTTTTTT | . | TRBV18 | few | TRBJ1-4 | 13
CASPGGSSYEQYF | TGTGCCAGCCCTGGCGGGAGCTCCTACGAGCAGTACTTC | TRBD2 | TRBV7-9 | . | TRBJ2-7 | 13
CASSQAASTDTQYF | TGTGCCAGCAGCCAAGCTGCTAGCACAGATACGCAGTATTTT | . | TRBV9 | . | TRBJ2-3 | 14
CASSGTSGRGSDEQFF | TGTGCCAGCAGTGGGACTAGCGGGAGGGGTTCCGATGAGCAGTTCTTC | TRBD2 | TRBV2 | . | TRBJ2-1 | 16
CASSQPFGLGGLNTQYF | TGTGCCAGCAGCCAACCTTTCGGACTAGGAGGATTGAATACGCAGTATTTT | TRBD2 | TRBV14 | once | TRBJ2-3 | 17
CASSRGGFETQYF | TGTGCCAGCAGTCGAGGGGGTTTTGAGACCCAGTACTTC | . | TRBV6-5 | . | TRBJ2-5 | 13
CATSDAGQQQETQYF | TGTGCCACCAGTGATGCGGGACAGCAACAAGAGACCCAGTACTTC | . | TRBV24-1 | . | TRBJ2-5 | 15
CANKESGETQYF | TGTGCCAACAAGGAGAGTGGAGAGACCCAGTACTTC | . | TRBV6-8 | . | TRBJ2-5 | 12
CASSPGDGYEQYF | TGTGCCAGCAGCCCAGGGGACGGCTACGAGCAGTACTTC | . | TRBV7-9 | once | TRBJ2-7 | 13
CASTPGTGPIIGANVLTF | TGTGCCAGTACTCCCGGGACAGGCCCCATAATTGGGGCCAACGTCCTGACTTTC | TRBD1 | TRBV19 | . | TRBJ2-6 | 18
CASSDSNQPQHF | TGTGCCAGCAGTGATAGCAATCAGCCCCAGCATTTT | . | TRBV12-3/TRBV12-4 | . | TRBJ1-5 | 12
CASSVEGYGTNEKLFF | TGTGCCAGCAGTGTGGAAGGGTATGGAACTAATGAAAAACTGTTTTTT | . | TRBV6-1 | few | TRBJ1-4 | 16
CASSLRQIQETQYF | TGTGCCAGCAGCTTACGACAGATACAAGAGACCCAGTACTTC | . | TRBV13 | few | TRBJ2-5 | 14
CALYRETGELFF | TGTGCCTTATACAGGGAGACCGGGGAGCTGTTTTTT | . | TRBV6-5 | . | TRBJ2-2 | 12
CSVEILGRGLNTEAFF | TGCAGCGTTGAAATTCTAGGCAGGGGGCTGAACACTGAAGCTTTCTTT | TRBD1 | TRBV29-1 | . | TRBJ1-1 | 16
CASSLSGQYSGNTIYF | TGCGCCAGCAGCTTGTCCGGACAATACTCTGGAAACACCATATATTTT | . | TRBV5-1 | few | TRBJ1-3 | 16
CASGIGETQYF | TGTGCCTCCGGGATCGGGGAGACCCAGTACTTC | . | TRBV7-2 | few | TRBJ2-5 | 11
CASDRQGAGELFF | TGTGCCAGCGACAGACAGGGGGCCGGGGAGCTGTTTTTT | TRBD1 | TRBV12-3/TRBV12-4 | once | TRBJ2-2 | 13
CASTRWGSYEQYF | TGTGCCAGCACCCGATGGGGCTCCTACGAGCAGTACTTC | . | TRBV28 | . | TRBJ2-7 | 13
CASSQDRQGWNEKLFF | TGTGCCAGCAGCCAAGATAGACAGGGGTGGAATGAAAAATTGTTTTTT | TRBD1 | TRBV14 | . | TRBJ1-4 | 16
CASSPGTPGEQYF | TGTGCCAGCAGTCCGGGGACTCCCGGCGAGCAGTACTTC | . | TRBV27 | large | TRBJ2-7 | 13
CASSYSNTYGYTF | TGTGCCAGCAGTTACTCAAATACCTATGGCTACACCTTC | . | TRBV6-5 | once | TRBJ1-2 | 13
CASSQNLGVGGYTF | TGTGCCAGCAGCCAAAACCTCGGGGTTGGTGGCTACACCTTC | . | TRBV14 | . | TRBJ1-2 | 14
CSVERTRGETQYF | TGCAGCGTTGAAAGGACTAGGGGAGAGACCCAGTACTTC | TRBD2 | TRBV29-1 | . | TRBJ2-5 | 13
CASSQDLTGGLNQPQHF | TGCGCCAGCAGCCAAGATCTAACAGGGGGACTCAATCAGCCCCAGCATTTT | TRBD1 | TRBV4-3 | few | TRBJ1-5 | 17
CASGAERDTQYF | TGTGCTAGTGGTGCAGAGAGAGATACGCAGTATTTT | . | TRBV12-5 | . | TRBJ2-3 | 12
CSVEGRYNEQFF | TGCAGCGTTGAAGGCAGATACAATGAGCAGTTCTTC | . | TRBV29-1 | few | TRBJ2-1 | 12